This TCR beta chain stems from a study of blood T cell repertoires in COVID-19. On the study more broadly: In each case, the material was cDNA or gDNA derived from T cells, B-cell-depleted T cells, or PBMCs.

The germline gives CDR1 GTSNPN, CDR2 SVGIG (reference sequence). V lost 2 bases to trimming and J lost 4 bases, with 9 bases between them. This CDR3 contains 13 residues. Two negative PCRs, clearance, or symptom resolution characterized the recovered Cohort 3 donors. TCRdb's table, derived via immunoSEQ multiplex PCR, lists solely in-frame clones and lacks some. This table has under 200,000 clones, approximately 88% appearing once. The sequenced sample was PBMCs or T cells enriched from blood (not recorded which). V gene TRBV30 combines with J gene TRBJ1-5; tentative D call: TRBD1 (6 bases). This receptor was taken from a woman aged 55-70 years who had recovered from COVID-19. The CDR3 region is CAWSLQGNQPQHF. In nucleotides, the CDR3 is TGTGCCTGGAGTTTGCAGGGGAATCAGCCCCAGCATTTT. Full variable domain (rest looked up from reference TRBV30 and TRBJ1-5): SQTIHQWPATLVQPVGSPLSLECTVEGTSNPNLYWYRQAAGRGLQLLFYSVGIGQISSEVPQNLSASRPQDRQFILSSKKLLLSDSGFYLCAWSLQGNQPQHFGDGTRLSIL.